The 30 T cell receptor beta chains presented below share a single source sample, sequenced in a study of glioma-infiltrating T cells after dendritic cell vaccination. TCRdb's table, derived via immunoSEQ multiplex PCR, lists solely in-frame clones and lacks some. Of 91,000 or so clones listed, around 80% are singletons. Time point denoted: after dendritic cell vaccination, including at tumor progression/relapse. The input for sequencing was blood, taken after dendritic cell vaccination. Every receptor here comes from a human donor with glioblastoma.

This clone was recorded a few times. V gene TRBV10-3 combines with J gene TRBJ2-7; possible D gene TRBD2, 6 bases. This CDR3 comprises 13 residues. Germline V gives CDR1 ENHRY, CDR2 SYGVKD. The V and J ends lost 2 bases and 7 bases respectively, with 12 bases between them. This CDR3 is CAISEDSRGEQYF. Here the CDR3 DNA reads TGTGCCATCAGTGAGGACAGCCGGGGGGAGCAGTACTTC.

The V gene is TRBV5-4, the J gene TRBJ2-6, with D unresolved. V shed 0 bases and J shed 3 bases, with 13 bases lying between them. The CDR3 is made up of 17 amino acids. Germline V gene lookup returns CDR1 SGHNT and CDR2 YYREEE (reference sequence). This chain's CDR3 is CASSLGPLADGANVLTF. CDR3 nucleotide sequence: TGTGCCAGCAGCTTGGGTCCTCTGGCTGATGGGGCCAACGTCCTGACTTTC.

The chain uses TRBV2 and TRBJ2-2, with 7 bases lining up with TRBD2. Losses at the gene ends were 8 bases for V and 2 bases for J; bases not matched to a gene: 8. This CDR3 spans 15 amino acids. Germline V gene lookup returns CDR1 SNHLY and CDR2 FYNNEI. CDR3 protein: CASREALPNTGELFF. The CDR3 nucleotides read TGTGCCAGCCGGGAGGCCCTTCCAAACACCGGGGAGCTGTTTTTT.

This clone was recorded once. V usage is TRBV28 and J usage is TRBJ1-4, with D unresolved. This CDR3 region has 15 residues. Germline V gene sequence: CDR1 MDHEN, CDR2 SYDVKM. Trimming stripped 5 bases from V and 3 bases from J, with 13 bases between. The CDR3, as DNA: TGTGCCAGCAGTCCCACCGGGTGGGCTAATGAAAAACTGTTTTTT. This codes for CASSPTGWANEKLFF.

This chain connects TRBV18 to TRBJ1-4; 7 bases fit TRBD1. The CDR3 totals 16 residues. The V segment lost 3 bases and the J segment 0 bases; nucleotides outside the gene matches: 4. The V gene's germline CDR1 is KGHSH and CDR2 LQKENI. The CDR3 reads CASSPPGTATNEKLFF. CDR3 DNA: TGTGCCAGCTCACCCCCCGGGACAGCAACTAATGAAAAACTGTTTTTT.

This chain links TRBV6-5 with TRBJ2-1; D is unresolved. The CDR3 totals 13 residues. V was cut by 2 bases and J by 8 bases, with 10 bases left in between. Germline CDR1 and CDR2: MNHEY and SVGAGI. CDR3 sequence (DNA): TGTGCCAGCAGTTACGGCAGGTTATATGAGCAGTTCTTC. Its translation is CASSYGRLYEQFF.

The table lists this clone with a few counts. Here the CDR3 reads CAISGGVGEQYF. CDR3 nucleotide sequence: TGTGCCATCAGTGGGGGGGTTGGCGAGCAGTACTTC. The genes are TRBV10-3 and TRBJ2-7, with D possibly TRBD2 on 6 matching bases. V gave up 4 bases and J gave up 6 bases, with 10 bases separating them. The CDR3 extends over 12 amino acids. Germline CDR1 reads ENHRY; CDR2 reads SYGVKD.

The V call is TRBV30, the J call TRBJ1-2, with TRBD1 matching 7 bases. Per germline, CDR1 GTSNPN and CDR2 SVGIG (reference sequence). J lost 4 bases, V lost 1 base, and 3 bases had no gene match. The CDR3 sequence is 13 residues long. CDR3 region: CAWSATGAYGYTF. CDR3 DNA: TGTGCCTGGAGTGCCACAGGGGCCTATGGCTACACCTTC.

The chain uses TRBV4-2 and TRBJ1-4; D not resolved. V was clipped by 0 bases and J by 5 bases, with 13 bases between them. Germline lookup yields CDR1 LGHNA and CDR2 YNFKEQ. This CDR3 contains 16 residues. CDR3 nucleotides: TGTGCCAGCAGCCAAGAAGGAGGAGGGAAGAATGAAAAACTGTTTTTT. It codes for CASSQEGGGKNEKLFF.

The rearrangement links TRBV9 to TRBJ2-1, with 13 bases aligning to TRBD2. Germline loops: CDR1 SGDLS, CDR2 YYNGEE. Losses at the gene ends were 0 bases for V and 0 bases for J; bases not matched to a gene: 15. The CDR3 is 22 residues long. The DNA of the CDR3 is TGTGCCAGCAGCGTAGACGGAAAGGGGCGATGGACTAGCGGGAGCTCCTACAATGAGCAGTTCTTC. Protein: CASSVDGKGRWTSGSSYNEQFF.

This clone came up once. This chain connects TRBV6-5 to TRBJ1-6; D remains ambiguous. The V gene lost 6 bases and the J gene lost 9 bases, with 9 bases spanning the gap. Germline lookup yields CDR1 MNHEY and CDR2 SVGAGI. The CDR3 contains 12 residues. The CDR3 DNA is TGTGCCAGCAGCCGGAGTGGTTCACCCCTCCACTTT. Residues: CASSRSGSPLHF.

V gene TRBV10-3 combines with J gene TRBJ2-5, with D maybe TRBD1 (5 bases). This CDR3 comprises 14 residues. Germline CDR1 is ENHRY and CDR2 is SYGVKD. The ends were cut back, 7 bases at V and 5 bases at J, with 17 bases in the middle. Written as DNA, the CDR3 is TGTGCCATCAAAACAGGACGGGCTGGGGAGACCCAGTACTTC. Translating it yields CAIKTGRAGETQYF.

V usage is TRBV6-1 and J usage is TRBJ1-6; no firm D call. V dropped 0 bases and J dropped 9 bases, with 9 bases sitting between them. CDR1 and CDR2 (germline): MNHNS, SASEGT. This CDR3 is built from 14 residues. The CDR3 protein is CASSEAGSGSPLHF. The CDR3 DNA follows: TGTGCCAGCAGTGAAGCGGGCTCCGGTTCACCCCTCCACTTT.

This clone was seen a handful of times. The rearrangement joins TRBV29-1 to TRBJ2-7; TRBD2 is a possible D gene (7 bases). CDR1 and CDR2 (germline): SQVTM, ANQGSEA. Deletions cut 6 bases from V and 4 bases from J, with 19 bases between. This CDR3 comprises 14 residues. The CDR3 region is CSVGGGSPLYEQYF. CDR3 nucleotide sequence: TGCAGCGTCGGGGGCGGGAGTCCGCTTTACGAGCAGTACTTC.

This chain joins TRBV28 and TRBJ2-1, with D unresolved. V shed 3 bases and J shed 0 bases, with 15 bases lying between them. Per germline, CDR1 MDHEN and CDR2 SYDVKM. The CDR3 extends over 17 amino acids. CDR3 nucleotides: TGTGCCAGCAGTTTGAGTCGTTGGGCAGGCTCCTACAATGAGCAGTTCTTC. Translating it yields CASSLSRWAGSYNEQFF.

In its sample, this clone was seen once. The V call is TRBV2, the J call TRBJ1-2; 7 bases are shared with TRBD1. The CDR3 consists of 15 residues. Trimming at V came to 10 bases and at J to 0 bases, leaving 11 bases not matched to a gene. Germline assignment: CDR1 SNHLY and CDR2 FYNNEI. CDR3 amino acids: CATSQGTHTNYGYTF. The CDR3 DNA reads as TGTGCCACCTCACAGGGGACACACACTAACTATGGCTACACCTTC.

The rearrangement joins TRBV27 to TRBJ1-4; 9 bases agree with TRBD1. In germline, CDR1 is MNHEY, CDR2 SMNVEV (reference sequence). J gave up 8 bases and V 4 bases, and 8 bases lay outside the gene matches. The CDR3 is 15 amino acids. The CDR3 DNA reads as TGTGCCAGCAGTTCACAGGGACAGGGTGAAGAAAAACTGTTTTTT. This codes for CASSSQGQGEEKLFF.

This rearrangement joins TRBV2 to TRBJ2-1; 8 positions match TRBD2. J was trimmed by 0 bases and V by 5 bases; bases with no gene match: 3. Germline assignment: CDR1 SNHLY and CDR2 FYNNEI. This CDR3 contains 15 residues. Here the CDR3 DNA reads TGTGCCAGCAGTAAGCGGGGGCGCTCCTACAATGAGCAGTTCTTC. Its protein product is CASSKRGRSYNEQFF.

The J gene is TRBJ2-3, the V gene TRBV9; 7 positions agree with TRBD1. V lost 1 base and J lost 3; bases outside the gene matches: 2. The V gene's germline CDR1 is SGDLS and CDR2 YYNGEE. This CDR3 has 14 amino acids. CDR3 DNA: TGTGCCAGCAGCGTACGACAGGGAACAGATACGCAGTATTTT. This gives the protein CASSVRQGTDTQYF.

The J gene is TRBJ2-1, the V gene TRBV29-1, with D uncertain. CDR3 length equals 12 residues. The V and J ends lost 7 bases and 7 bases respectively, with 14 bases between them. The germline gives CDR1 SQVTM, CDR2 ANQGSEA. CDR3 loop: CSAVELRNEQFF. The CDR3 bases are TGCAGCGCCGTAGAACTTCGGAATGAGCAGTTCTTC.

In its sample, this clone was seen a few times. The chain uses TRBV5-4 and TRBJ1-5, with 7 positions matching TRBD1. With 2 bases clipped from V and 7 bases from J, the junction kept 0 bases outside the gene matches. The germline gives CDR1 SGHNT, CDR2 YYREEE (reference sequence). This CDR3 has 12 amino acids. The DNA for the CDR3 is TGTGCCAGCAGCTTACAGGGGCAGCCCCAGCATTTT. This translates into CASSLQGQPQHF.

This clone showed up just a few times. This sequence joins TRBV5-1 and TRBJ2-7, with 15 positions matching TRBD2. V shed 3 bases, J shed 1 base, and the junction held 8 bases outside the gene matches. Germline CDR1 is SGHRS and CDR2 is YFSETQ. The CDR3 runs 18 residues. The CDR3 region is CASSYGLAGGPKSYEQYF. CDR3 nucleotide sequence: TGCGCCAGCAGCTATGGACTAGCGGGAGGGCCGAAGTCCTACGAGCAGTACTTC.

The J gene is TRBJ1-2, the V gene TRBV7-8; TRBD1 matches at 12 bases. Looked up from germline, CDR1 is SGHVS and CDR2 is FQNEAQ. This CDR3 spans 15 amino acids. Unmatched junction bases numbered 9, after V lost 5 bases and J lost 8 bases. The CDR3 DNA is TGTGCCAGCAGCCCGGGGACAGGGGGCCTAGAAGGCTACACCTTC. Protein: CASSPGTGGLEGYTF.

The chain couples TRBV2 to TRBJ2-5; the D gene is possibly TRBD1 (5 bases). V was cut by 8 bases and J by 2 bases, with 21 bases left in between. Germline V CDR1 and CDR2: SNHLY, FYNNEI. The CDR3 is 16 residues long. DNA of the CDR3: TGTGCCAGCCAGACAGTGGCTCTAGGGGAACAAGAGACCCAGTACTTC. Translated, it gives CASQTVALGEQETQYF.

V usage is TRBV9 and J usage is TRBJ2-7; 7 bases match TRBD2. Germline lookup yields CDR1 SGDLS and CDR2 YYNGEE. The CDR3 sequence is 16 residues long. V dropped 4 bases and J dropped 0; count of bases not matched to a gene: 10. CDR3 protein: CASSPSAAGLSYEQYF. DNA for the CDR3: TGTGCCAGCAGCCCAAGTGCAGCGGGGCTCTCCTACGAGCAGTACTTC.

The gene calls are TRBV11-3 and TRBJ2-2, with a tentative D call TRBD1 (6 bases). Germline V gives CDR1 SGHNT, CDR2 YENEEA. This CDR3 spans 16 amino acids. V was cut by 5 bases and J by 3 bases, with 16 bases left in between. This chain's CDR3 is CASSPGAGTYTGELFF. The DNA for the CDR3 is TGTGCCAGCAGCCCAGGGGCAGGGACCTACACCGGGGAGCTGTTTTTT.

V and J are TRBV25-1 and TRBJ1-3; 9 nucleotides line up with TRBD1. The CDR3 length is 17 residues. The V gene end was trimmed by 3 bases and the J gene end by 1 base; junction bases not matched to a gene: 7. CDR1 is MGHDK and CDR2 is SYGVNS in the germline V gene. DNA for the CDR3: TGTGCCAGCAGTGACTTGGGACAGGGAAAATCTGGAAACACCATATATTTT. Its protein product is CASSDLGQGKSGNTIYF.

The table lists this clone with a count of one. The V call is TRBV5-1, the J call TRBJ2-2, with 7 bases lining up with TRBD2. The V and J ends lost 1 base and 4 bases, in that order; junction bases with no gene match: 10. The CDR3 sequence is 17 residues long. CDR1 and CDR2 from the germline V gene are SGHRS and YFSETQ. The CDR3 region is CASSLHTGRRGTGELFF. CDR3 nucleotides: TGCGCCAGCAGCTTGCATACCGGGAGGAGGGGCACCGGGGAGCTGTTTTTT.

The chain is built from TRBV9 and TRBJ2-3; D is undetermined. Trimming pared 0 bases from V and 2 bases from J, leaving 10 bases between. From germline, CDR1 is SGDLS and CDR2 YYNGEE. The CDR3 sequence is 15 residues long. The CDR3 coding sequence is TGTGCCAGCAGCGTAGACAGTTTCGACACAGATACGCAGTATTTT. This codes for CASSVDSFDTDTQYF.

This sequence joins TRBV14 and TRBJ2-2; no clear D gene. V lost 6 bases, J lost 6 bases, and 11 bases lay in between. The germline gives CDR1 SGHDN, CDR2 FVKESK. The CDR3 runs to 13 residues. The CDR3 region is CASRPESPGELFF. The CDR3, as DNA: TGTGCCAGCAGGCCCGAGAGCCCCGGGGAGCTGTTTTTT.